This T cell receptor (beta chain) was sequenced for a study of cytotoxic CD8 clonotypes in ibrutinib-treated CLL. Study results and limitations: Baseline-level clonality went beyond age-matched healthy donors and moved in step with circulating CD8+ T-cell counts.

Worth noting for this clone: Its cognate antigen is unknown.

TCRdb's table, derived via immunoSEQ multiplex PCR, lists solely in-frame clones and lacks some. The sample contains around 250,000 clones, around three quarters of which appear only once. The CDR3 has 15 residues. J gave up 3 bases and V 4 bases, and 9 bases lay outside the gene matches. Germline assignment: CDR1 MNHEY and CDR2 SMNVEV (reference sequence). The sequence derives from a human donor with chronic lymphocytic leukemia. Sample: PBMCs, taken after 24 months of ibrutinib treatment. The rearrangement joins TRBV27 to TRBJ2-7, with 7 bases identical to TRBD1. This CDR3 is CASSSPGTALYEQYF. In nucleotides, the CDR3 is TGTGCCAGCAGTTCCCCCGGGACAGCCCTCTACGAGCAGTACTTC.